Many counts were recorded for the clone carrying this T cell receptor (beta chain). Its antigen is unidentified. This sample stems from a study of CD8 T cells in ankylosing spondylitis. Study-wide results and caveats: In the blood and synovial fluid of reactive arthritis, some motif variants had been previously reported. Made up of eight or nine highly homologous variants, a TCR beta motif appeared characteristic of ankylosing spondylitis blood.

Researchers built TCR beta libraries using quantitative 5'-RACE with molecular barcodes. TCRdb fed the 5' RACE reads into MiXCR, producing one record per CDR3 protein. This table holds about 240,000 distinct CDR3 sequences, around 9.1% found once. CDR3 length equals 18 residues. V shed 0 bases and J 2 bases; nucleotides not matched to a gene: 9. CDR1 is DFQATT, CDR2 SNEGSKA, per germline (reference sequence). Sequenced material: blood, either unsorted or a sorted T cell fraction (not recorded which). The chain couples TRBV20-1 to TRBJ2-1, with 11 bases aligning to TRBD2. This clonotype originated in a male donor with ankylosing spondylitis or in good health (not recorded which). Written as DNA, the CDR3 is TGCAGTGCTAGAGATACGTCTGGGACTAGCGGACCCTACAATGAGCAGTTCTTC. Translated, it gives CSARDTSGTSGPYNEQFF.